The T cell receptor beta chain under discussion was sequenced for a study of T cell responses to AZD1222 COVID-19 vaccine. In this sample, this clone turned up once. What it binds is unknown. Study conclusions and caveats: Donors, mostly white British, included more females; clonal diversity was possibly underestimated. None of the repertoires were sampled until the peak T cell response had passed. There were vaccine-associated CD4 TCRs across spike, dominant at 160-218 and 743-854. Just a handful of AZD1222 recipients were seropositive at baseline.

Measured with immunoSEQ multiplex PCR; TCRdb has only the in-frame clones, and not every one. The sample consists of 130,000 to 150,000 clones, 75% to 90% of them appearing once. The germline CDR1 and CDR2 sequences are MNHEY and SVGAGI. V was clipped by 4 bases and J by 3 bases; unmatched bases: 3. The CDR3 is 14 residues long. The sample in question was peripheral blood, obtained on day 0 of MenACWY control vaccination. The genes are TRBV6-5 and TRBJ2-5, with 9 bases that match TRBD1. This sequence was found in an adult in good health. The CDR3 protein is CASSSGTGKETQYF. The DNA of the CDR3 is TGTGCCAGCAGTTCCGGGACAGGGAAAGAGACCCAGTACTTC.